This T cell receptor beta chain was identified in a study of blood T cell repertoires in COVID-19. Study overall: There were acute and convalescent COVID-19 samples, and they came from the United States, Italy and Spain. Nucleic acid was either cDNA or gDNA, and it came from T cells, B-cell-depleted T cells, or PBMCs.

Clones were sequenced by immunoSEQ multiplex PCR, and TCRdb holds only the in-frame ones, with some missing. The data show 60,000 to 85,000 clones, with approximately 80% seen just once and more than 10% held by the top ten. V dropped 5 bases and J dropped 5 bases, with 18 bases sitting between them. This CDR3 contains 15 residues. Germline V lookup: CDR1 GTSNPN, CDR2 SVGIG (reference sequence). The chain couples TRBV30 to TRBJ1-4, with a weak D call TRBD1 (5 bases). The receptor comes from a human donor in a cohort sampled during active COVID-19. Material: peripheral blood. CDR3: CAWGAGRSGNEKLFF. In nucleotides, the CDR3 is TGTGCCTGGGGAGCAGGGAGGAGCGGGAATGAAAAACTGTTTTTT.